A selection of T cell receptor beta chains follows, all from one sample in a study of blood T cell repertoires in COVID-19. Using immunoSEQ multiplex PCR, the repertoire was profiled, and TCRdb retains in-frame clones only, with some absent. The profile covers about 330,000 clones, with 65% to 90% appearing a single time and just over 7% taken by the ten largest. The sequencing input was peripheral blood. All receptors come from a human donor in a cohort sampled during active COVID-19. Both conserved end residues are part of each CDR3. The D gene is left open where the match is weak. Some rows mark clone size as missing; the rest say once, few, many or name a class of expanded clone.

>NA|TRBD2|TRBV7-8|TRBJ2-1
CASNPLAGVGNEQFF
TGTGCCAGCAACCCCCTAGCGGGGGTAGGAAATGAGCAGTTCTTC
>NA|TRBD1|TRBV6-5|TRBJ2-7
CASRPQGVSDEQYF
TGTGCCAGCAGGCCCCAGGGGGTCTCCGACGAGCAGTACTTC
>NA|NA|TRBV5-4|TRBJ1-6
CASSKKDITNSPLHF
TGTGCCAGCAGCAAAAAGGACATTACAAATTCACCCCTCCACTTT
>NA|TRBD2|TRBV6-2/TRBV6-3|TRBJ2-5
CASSYGGVSTQETQYF
TGTGCCAGCAGTTACGGGGGGGTGTCAACCCAAGAGACCCAGTACTTC
>NA|TRBD1|TRBV6-6|TRBJ1-2
CASSYRDRGDGYTF
TGTGCCAGCAGTTACCGGGACAGGGGCGATGGCTACACCTTC
>few|NA|TRBV24-1|TRBJ2-7
CATSDPRQVRDEQYF
TGTGCCACCAGTGATCCTAGACAGGTCAGGGACGAGCAGTACTTC
>few|NA|TRBV5-6|TRBJ2-2
CASSGGTVWAGELFF
TGTGCCAGCAGCGGAGGGACAGTCTGGGCCGGGGAGCTGTTTTTT
>NA|NA|TRBV13|TRBJ1-1
CASSSLGDTEAFF
TGTGCCAGCAGCTCCCTAGGGGACACTGAAGCTTTCTTT
>NA|NA|TRBV2|TRBJ1-1
CASRQGLNTEAFF
TGTGCCAGCAGGCAGGGATTGAACACTGAAGCTTTCTTT
>NA|NA|TRBV7-9|TRBJ1-4
CASSLDPGILLGKLFF
TGTGCCAGCAGCTTAGACCCCGGGATCCTCCTGGGGAAACTGTTTTTT
>once|TRBD2|TRBV3-1/TRBV3-2|TRBJ2-5
CASSQGLSSGGKETQYF
TGTGCCAGCAGCCAAGGTTTGAGTAGCGGGGGAAAAGAGACCCAGTACTTC
>NA|TRBD1|TRBV5-4|TRBJ2-7
CASSSVAGTGSYEQYF
TGTGCCAGCAGCTCCGTGGCTGGGACAGGCTCCTACGAGCAGTACTTC
>NA|NA|TRBV6-6|TRBJ1-6
CASSDLQRFYNSPLHF
TGTGCCAGCAGCGATCTACAGAGATTCTATAATTCACCCCTCCACTTT